Presented here are 11 T cell receptor beta chains from one specimen sequenced in a study of regulatory T cells in long-lasting Graves disease. Construction of TCR beta libraries relied on iRepertoire HTBI primers and on Arm-PCR targeting CDR3 regions. MiXCR was run by TCRdb on the multiplex PCR reads, yielding one entry per CDR3 protein. The table shows approximately 210,000 distinct CDR3 sequences, with 15% to 20% occurring only once. Stated time point: newly diagnosed GD, antithyroid drugs for less than 3 months. The TCR library was made from RNA that had been extracted from PBMCs in TRIzol. The specimen was peripheral blood mononuclear cells (PBMCs), collected at new diagnosis, from a patient treated with antithyroid drugs. The receptors were sampled from a female donor with Graves disease.

This clonotype was seen repeatedly, ten times or more. The chain has TRBV7-2 and TRBJ2-1, with TRBD2 matching 10 bases. Germline CDR1 SGHTA, CDR2 FQGNSA. V was pared by 5 bases and J by 4 bases, with 5 bases of the junction left unmatched. The CDR3 has 15 amino acids. The CDR3 coding sequence is TGTGCCAGCAGCCGAGCACTAGCGGGATACAATGAGCAGTTCTTC. It codes for CASSRALAGYNEQFF.

This clonotype has a count of ten or more. This chain links TRBV27 with TRBJ2-1; 7 bases agree with TRBD2. J was trimmed by 6 bases and V by 9 bases; bases with no gene match: 14. This CDR3 comprises 15 residues. CDR1 and CDR2 from the germline V gene are MNHEY and SMNVEV (reference sequence). The CDR3 here is CASTPVSSGINEQFF. The CDR3 DNA follows: TGTGCCAGTACCCCCGTTTCTAGCGGAATCAATGAGCAGTTCTTC.

This clonotype was seen many times. At one end, the junction sequence differs from germline, possibly due to a read error. The V call is TRBV5-4, the J call TRBJ2-1; D may match TRBD1 or TRBD2 (5 bases each). Per germline, CDR1 SGHNT and CDR2 YYREEE (reference sequence). This CDR3 contains 15 residues. CDR3 in amino acids: CASSQGPPHDNDQFF. For the CDR3, the DNA is TGTGCCAGCAGCCAGGGACCCCCTCACGACAATGATCAGTTCTTC.

Ten or more counts support this clonotype. The chain is built from TRBV7-2 and TRBJ2-7, with D possibly called TRBD1 or TRBD2 (5 bases each). Trimming removed 3 bases at V and 0 bases at J, with 12 bases between. The CDR3 is 15 residues long. Per the germline V gene, CDR1 is SGHTA and CDR2 is FQGNSA. DNA of the CDR3: TGTGCCAGCAGCTTTCCGGGACCCCTCTCCTACGAGCAGTACTTC. Its translation is CASSFPGPLSYEQYF.

Many counts were recorded for this clonotype. The chain employs TRBV20-1 and TRBJ2-1, with 12 positions matching TRBD2. Looked up from germline, CDR1 is DFQATT and CDR2 is SNEGSKA (reference sequence). The CDR3 contains 15 residues. V lost 5 bases to trimming and J lost 7 bases; unmatched junction nucleotides: 9. The CDR3, as DNA: TGCAGTGCTTTACGGACTAGCGGGATAACAAATGAGCAGTTCTTC. This codes for CSALRTSGITNEQFF.

The chain combines TRBV6-5 with TRBJ2-1; TRBD2 matches at 9 bases. CDR3 length: 16 residues. V shed 0 bases and J 2 bases; nucleotides not matched to a gene: 2. The germline V gene encodes CDR1 MNHEY and CDR2 SVGAGI. CDR3 in amino acids: CASSYSAGGPYNEQFF. CDR3 bases: TGTGCCAGCAGTTACTCGGCGGGAGGGCCCTACAATGAGCAGTTCTTC.

This clonotype appeared many times. The chain combines TRBV2 with TRBJ1-4, with D possibly being TRBD1 (5 bases). Germline loops: CDR1 SNHLY, CDR2 FYNNEI. The length of the CDR3 is 15 residues. V was trimmed by 6 bases and J by 7 bases, leaving 18 bases between them. This CDR3 reads CASSLWRGGSEKLFF. The CDR3, as DNA: TGTGCCAGCAGCCTGTGGAGGGGAGGTAGTGAAAAACTGTTTTTT.

Ten or more counts support this clonotype. V is TRBV20-1 and J is TRBJ2-3; D unclear. Germline CDR1 is DFQATT and CDR2 is SNEGSKA (reference sequence). Between the trimmed V and J ends, which lost 3 bases and 2 bases, there was a span of 15 bases. This CDR3 has 15 amino acids. CDR3 sequence: CSASPGVSFTDTQYF. The CDR3, as DNA: TGCAGTGCTAGTCCCGGAGTTTCCTTCACAGATACGCAGTATTTT.

The chain joins TRBV2 to TRBJ2-2; 8 bases agree with TRBD2. V lost 6 bases to trimming and J lost 7 bases; unmatched junction nucleotides: 1. Germline V CDR1 and CDR2: SNHLY, FYNNEI. CDR3 size: 12 residues. DNA of the CDR3: TGTGCCAGCAGAGGGACTAGCGGGGAGCTGTTTTTT. Protein sequence: CASRGTSGELFF.

This clonotype was picked up many times. The V call is TRBV19, the J call TRBJ2-7, with D tentatively TRBD2 (6 bases). V lost 3 bases, J lost 3 bases, and 18 bases lay in between. CDR1 and CDR2 (germline): LNHDA, SQIVND (reference sequence). The CDR3 extends over 16 amino acids. CDR3 sequence: CASSMRLGGENYEQYF. The DNA of the CDR3 is TGTGCCAGTAGTATGAGACTCGGGGGAGAGAACTACGAGCAGTACTTC.

The table lists this clonotype with many counts. The chain uses TRBV9 and TRBJ2-7; D unclear. Trimming removed 1 base from V and 7 bases from J, with 15 bases in between. CDR3 size: 14 residues. The germline CDR1 and CDR2 sequences are SGDLS and YYNGEE. CDR3 protein: CASSVSTVASEQYF. CDR3 DNA: TGTGCCAGCAGCGTAAGCACAGTCGCGTCGGAGCAGTACTTC.